This T cell receptor (beta chain) appears in the sequencing data of a study of CD8+ T cells in alopecia areata. RNA extraction and reverse transcription yielded cDNA as sequencing template. Data came from immunoSEQ multiplex PCR; TCRdb stores just in-frame clones and leaves some out. The sample lists approximately 12,000 clones, roughly 57% occurring once. It was from alopecia areata patients that lesional scalp punch biopsies and peripheral blood were collected. The CDR3 spans 14 residues. Trimming took off 3 bases at V and 1 base at J, with 13 bases between the two ends. Germline values: CDR1 GTSNPN, CDR2 SVGIG (reference sequence).

This chain joins TRBV30 and TRBJ2-7; no reliable D call. This TCR was recovered from a human donor with alopecia areata. Specimen: skin. CDR3 region: CAWRVFGRSYEQYF. The DNA for the CDR3 is TGTGCCTGGAGGGTTTTCGGCAGATCCTACGAGCAGTACTTC.